The clone carrying this TCR beta chain has only a few counts. Its antigen is not known. This specimen comes from a study of post-analysis software for immune sequencing data. Sequencing libraries made from TCR beta cDNA carried unique molecular identifiers. TCRdb itself ran the PCR reads through MiXCR, one entry per CDR3 protein. The sample shows hundreds of thousands of distinct CDR3 sequences, roughly two fifths of them seen only once. Germline V gives CDR1 SGHRS, CDR2 YFSETQ. V dropped 0 bases and J dropped 6 bases, with 10 bases sitting between them. The CDR3 loop spans 15 amino acids. Study-level points and caveats: Controls had lower frequencies than patients of five or six TRBV segments, which included TRBV5-6, TRBV5-1 and TRBV20-1.

This TCR derives from a girl aged 5-17 years with multiple sclerosis. Sequencing used blood. This sequence joins TRBV5-1 and TRBJ1-6; no reliable D call. CDR3 region: CASSLERGVNSPLHF. CDR3 bases: TGCGCCAGCAGCTTGGAGCGGGGAGTTAATTCACCCCTCCACTTT.